The 32 T cell receptor beta chains below come from one sample, sequenced in a study of CD8+CD57+ T cells in acquired aplastic anemia. Sequencing was done on patients that had shown CD8+CD57+ cell expansion by flow cytometry. TCR beta VDJ and CDR3 profiling used genomic DNA as template. MiXCR, applied by TCRdb to the reads, yields one record per CDR3 protein. The sample records 170,000 or so distinct CDR3 sequences, about 60% being singletons. What was sequenced was sorted CD4+, CD8+, or CD8+CD57+ T cells (not recorded which) from PBMCs. All receptors derive from a human donor with aplastic anemia.

This clonotype was seen at least ten times. The rearrangement joins TRBV12-3 or TRBV12-4 to TRBJ2-1; 8 nucleotides match TRBD1. Unmatched junction bases numbered 13, after V lost 7 bases and J lost 5 bases. The CDR3 runs 16 residues. Written as DNA, the CDR3 is TGTGCCAGCACCGACAGGGGTCTCCTAACAAACAATGAGCAGTTCTTC. Its translation is CASTDRGLLTNNEQFF.

J is TRBJ1-6 and V is TRBV12-3 or TRBV12-4, with a tentative D call TRBD1 (6 bases). The CDR3 is 14 amino acids. This chain's CDR3 is CASGPRQVGSPLHF. The CDR3, as DNA: TGTGCTAGTGGCCCGAGACAGGTCGGTTCACCCCTCCACTTT.

The rearrangement joins TRBV2 to TRBJ2-3; 11 positions agree with TRBD2. CDR3 length: 16 amino acids. The V gene's germline CDR1 is SNHLY and CDR2 FYNNEI. V dropped 5 bases and J dropped 0; count of bases not matched to a gene: 4. Here the CDR3 reads CASSPRTSGSTDTQYF. CDR3 coding DNA: TGTGCCAGCAGTCCTAGGACTAGCGGGAGCACAGATACGCAGTATTTT. Full variable domain (rest looked up from reference TRBV2 and TRBJ2-3): EPEVTQTPSHQVTQMGQEVILRCVPISNHLYFYWYRQILGQKVEFLVSFYNNEISEKSEIFDDQFSVERPDGSNFTLKIRSTKLEDSAMYFCASSPRTSGSTDTQYFGPGTRLTVL.

This clonotype has just one count. The gene calls are TRBV24-1 and TRBJ1-2, with 7 bases aligning to TRBD1. The CDR3 loop spans 14 amino acids. Germline lookup yields CDR1 KGHDR and CDR2 SFDVKD. The V gene end was trimmed by 4 bases and the J gene end by 3 bases; junction bases not matched to a gene: 4. The CDR3 bases are TGTGCCACCAGTGACCCTGGGACAGACTATGGCTACACCTTC. Protein: CATSDPGTDYGYTF.

The chain uses TRBV7-3 and TRBJ2-3; D remains ambiguous. Germline CDR1 SGHTA, CDR2 FQGTGA. This CDR3 is built from 15 residues. V was pared by 3 bases and J by 1 base, with 11 bases between. CDR3 nucleotides: TGTGCCAGCAGCTTTGACTCAGGCGGCACAGATACGCAGTATTTT. It codes for CASSFDSGGTDTQYF.

In its sample, this clonotype was seen many times. The rearrangement links TRBV7-9 to TRBJ2-1; no definite D call. The germline V gene encodes CDR1 SEHNR and CDR2 FQNEAQ (reference sequence). Trimming cost V 4 bases and J 2 bases, with 9 bases left between them. This CDR3 has 14 residues. CDR3 sequence: CASSSGQAYNEQFF. CDR3 nucleotide sequence: TGTGCCAGCAGCTCTGGTCAGGCCTACAATGAGCAGTTCTTC.

V gene TRBV12-3 or TRBV12-4 combines with J gene TRBJ2-2; no definite D call. The length of the CDR3 is 17 residues. Trimming took off 3 bases at V and 4 bases at J, with 18 bases between the two ends. The CDR3 sequence: CASSLGSMGMGTGELFF. The CDR3, as DNA: TGTGCCAGCAGTTTGGGAAGTATGGGTATGGGCACCGGGGAGCTGTTTTTT.

This chain joins TRBV14 and TRBJ2-7, with 11 bases identical to TRBD1. Per the germline V gene, CDR1 is SGHDN and CDR2 is FVKESK. V shed 4 bases and J 0 bases; nucleotides not matched to a gene: 5. The CDR3 sequence is 16 residues long. This CDR3 reads CASSREGTGGSYEQYF. CDR3 coding DNA: TGTGCCAGCAGCCGCGAAGGGACAGGGGGCTCCTACGAGCAGTACTTC.

V gene TRBV2 combines with J gene TRBJ2-1; TRBD2 is a possible D gene (5 bases). This CDR3 contains 12 residues. Germline V CDR1 and CDR2: SNHLY, FYNNEI. V was cut by 6 bases and J by 9 bases, with 12 bases left in between. CDR3 sequence: CASSRDRGEQFF. The CDR3 coding sequence is TGTGCCAGCAGCCGGGATAGAGGTGAGCAGTTCTTC.

CDR3 in amino acids: CSAQDPDRNTEAFF. Here the CDR3 DNA reads TGCAGTGCTCAAGACCCGGACAGGAACACTGAAGCTTTCTTT. The chain couples TRBV20-1 to TRBJ1-1; D is perhaps TRBD1 (6 bases). Germline V gene data show CDR1 as DFQATT and CDR2 as SNEGSKA (reference sequence). This CDR3 contains 14 residues. V was shortened by 5 bases and J by 1 base, with 14 bases between the two germline ends.

The rearrangement links TRBV7-2 to TRBJ2-7; no firm D call. Germline CDR1 and CDR2: SGHTA and FQGNSA. The CDR3 covers 12 residues. Trimming removed 5 bases at V and 4 bases at J, with 9 bases between. In DNA, the CDR3 is TGTGCCAGCAGCAGGTATGGGTACGAGCAGTACTTC. Amino acids: CASSRYGYEQYF.

V is TRBV25-1 and J is TRBJ1-2; the D is unclear. Trimming left V 2 bases short and J 4 bases short, with 8 bases between. The CDR3 loop spans 13 amino acids. Germline V gene lookup returns CDR1 MGHDK and CDR2 SYGVNS. In nucleotides, the CDR3 is TGTGCCAGCAGTGAAATATGGGGCTATGGCTACACCTTC. Its protein product is CASSEIWGYGYTF.

Many counts were recorded for this clonotype. This chain joins TRBV7-6 and TRBJ2-3; D may be TRBD1 (5 bases). This CDR3 region has 13 residues. The V and J ends lost 4 bases and 3 bases respectively, with 8 bases between them. Germline CDR1 is SGHVS and CDR2 is FNYEAQ. The CDR3 sequence: CASSSRETDTQYF. For the CDR3, the DNA is TGTGCCAGCAGCTCCAGGGAAACAGATACGCAGTATTTT.

This clonotype turned up a few times. V gene TRBV20-1 combines with J gene TRBJ2-5; no clear D gene. The CDR3 is 12 amino acids. Germline CDR1 and CDR2: DFQATT and SNEGSKA (reference sequence). Trimming removed 2 bases from V and 4 bases from J, with 8 bases in between. The chain's CDR3 is CSARRAVETQYF. CDR3 nucleotide sequence: TGCAGTGCTAGAAGGGCGGTAGAGACCCAGTACTTC.

This clonotype was observed many times. The chain employs TRBV5-6 and TRBJ1-2; no clear D. The CDR3 runs to 12 residues. The germline V gene has CDR1 SGHDT and CDR2 YYEEEE. Trimming took 0 bases from V and 5 from J, leaving 5 bases between them. The CDR3 DNA reads TGTGCCAGCAGCTTGGTGGGGTATGGCTACACCTTC. It is translated as CASSLVGYGYTF.

The chain is built from TRBV7-8 and TRBJ1-1; 8 bases fit TRBD1. The CDR3 is 15 residues long. The V gene end was trimmed by 2 bases and the J gene end by 5 bases; junction bases not matched to a gene: 7. The germline V gene has CDR1 SGHVS and CDR2 FQNEAQ. The CDR3, as DNA: TGTGCCAGCAGCTTAACGGCAGGGGGCGCGACTGAAGCTTTCTTT. This sequence encodes CASSLTAGGATEAFF. Variable domain in full (rest from reference TRBV7-8 and TRBJ1-1): GAGVSQSPRYKVAKRGQDVALRCDPISGHVSLFWYQQALGQGPEFLTYFQNEAQLDKSGLPSDRFFAERPEGSVSTLKIQRTQQEDSAVYLCASSLTAGGATEAFFGQGTRLTVV.

This clonotype showed up just a few times. The V and J genes are TRBV27 and TRBJ1-1; tentative D call: TRBD1 (5 bases). Per the germline V gene, CDR1 is MNHEY and CDR2 is SMNVEV (reference sequence). V was trimmed by 1 base and J by 6 bases, leaving 9 bases between them. This CDR3 comprises 13 residues. This CDR3 reads CASSLWRGAEAFF. The CDR3 nucleotides read TGTGCCAGCAGTTTATGGAGAGGGGCTGAAGCTTTCTTT.

J is TRBJ1-6 and V is TRBV25-1; D uncertain. This CDR3 comprises 16 residues. V was clipped by 6 bases and J by 7 bases, with 19 bases between them. Germline-derived CDR1 and CDR2 are MGHDK and SYGVNS. For the CDR3, the DNA is TGTGCCAGCAGAGGACGGACCCAGCCCCCGAATTCACCCCTCCACTTT. Protein product: CASRGRTQPPNSPLHF.

This clonotype appeared many times. The V gene is TRBV7-9, the J gene TRBJ2-2; D gene unclear. There are 14 residues in the CDR3. Germline values: CDR1 SEHNR, CDR2 FQNEAQ (reference sequence). Deletions cut 6 bases from V and 1 base from J, with 9 bases between. The CDR3 loop reads CASSSTWNTGELFF. The CDR3 bases are TGTGCCAGCAGTTCAACCTGGAACACCGGGGAGCTGTTTTTT.

This clonotype was picked up a small number of times. The V and J genes are TRBV12-3 or TRBV12-4 and TRBJ1-5; no reliable D call. This CDR3 comprises 14 residues. Trimming took 5 bases from V and 1 from J, leaving 9 bases between them. The CDR3 spells CASSLTMSNQPQHF. The CDR3 DNA reads TGTGCCAGCAGTCTTACAATGAGCAATCAGCCCCAGCATTTT.

This chain links TRBV24-1 with TRBJ1-5; TRBD1 might be the D (6 bases). Germline CDR1 and CDR2: KGHDR and SFDVKD. The CDR3 extends over 15 amino acids. V shed 4 bases and J shed 3 bases, with 12 bases lying between them. CDR3: CATSDQGQPNQPQHF. The CDR3 DNA is TGTGCCACCAGTGACCAAGGACAGCCCAATCAGCCCCAGCATTTT.

The rearrangement joins TRBV7-9 to TRBJ1-4; D not resolved. Trimming shortened V by 3 bases and J by 15 bases, and 11 bases separated the two germline ends. Per the germline V gene, CDR1 is SEHNR and CDR2 is FQNEAQ (reference sequence). The CDR3 has 11 amino acids. CDR3 nucleotides: TGTGCCAGCAGCTTCGGGAGGGAGATGTTTTTT. This sequence encodes CASSFGREMFF.

The chain employs TRBV15 and TRBJ1-1, with TRBD1 matching 10 bases. The V and J ends lost 2 bases and 3 bases, in that order; junction bases with no gene match: 3. This CDR3 contains 15 residues. Per germline, CDR1 LNHNV and CDR2 YYDKDF (reference sequence). In nucleotides, the CDR3 is TGTGCCACCAGCAGAACCGGGACAGGGGACACTGAAGCTTTCTTT. Protein product: CATSRTGTGDTEAFF.

This clonotype was seen once. This rearrangement joins TRBV4-1 to TRBJ1-6, with D unclear. Germline values: CDR1 MGHRA, CDR2 YSYEKL. V lost 3 bases and J 9 bases, leaving 6 bases between the germline ends. This CDR3 has 12 residues. The CDR3 DNA sequence: TGCGCCAGCAGCCAGATAAGTTCACCCCTCCACTTT. This sequence encodes CASSQISSPLHF.

The chain has TRBV2 and TRBJ1-6, with 8 bases that match TRBD1. The CDR3 is 15 amino acids. V was clipped by 7 bases and J by 3 bases; unmatched bases: 5. Looked up from germline, CDR1 is SNHLY and CDR2 is FYNNEI. As DNA, the CDR3 is TGTGCCAGCAAGGGACAGGCTATCTATAATTCACCCCTCCACTTT. It is translated as CASKGQAIYNSPLHF.

The gene calls are TRBV24-1 and TRBJ2-1; 10 bases fit TRBD2. After removal of 4 bases from V and 4 bases from J, the junction contained 6 bases not matched to a gene. This CDR3 comprises 16 residues. Per germline, CDR1 KGHDR and CDR2 SFDVKD. The chain's CDR3 is CATSDWTSGSYNEQFF. The CDR3, as DNA: TGTGCCACCAGTGACTGGACTAGCGGTAGTTACAATGAGCAGTTCTTC.

This clonotype was observed once. The chain recombines TRBV10-2 with TRBJ2-1; no clear D. Germline V gene sequence: CDR1 WSHSY, CDR2 SAAADI. The CDR3 has 10 residues. Trimming cost V 10 bases and J 6 bases, with 7 bases left between them. The CDR3, as DNA: TGCGCCATTCCGTCCAATGAGCAGTTCTTC. Translation gives CAIPSNEQFF.

In DNA form, the CDR3 reads TGTGCTGGCCAAGGGTCCTCCTACAATGAGCAGTTCTTC. Amino acids: CAGQGSSYNEQFF. The chain joins TRBV30 to TRBJ2-1; D gene uncertain. This CDR3 is 13 amino acids long. Germline loops: CDR1 GTSNPN, CDR2 SVGIG (reference sequence).

The chain recombines TRBV14 with TRBJ2-7; possibly TRBD1 for D (6 bases). CDR1 SGHDN and CDR2 FVKESK come from the germline V gene. The CDR3 length is 16 residues. V shed 2 bases and J shed 0 bases, with 14 bases lying between them. The CDR3: CASSQLDRSGSYEQYF. The CDR3 region has the DNA TGTGCCAGCAGCCAACTAGACAGGTCGGGCTCCTACGAGCAGTACTTC. Based on the CDR3 plus reference TRBV14 and TRBJ2-7, the full variable domain is EAGVTQFPSHSVIEKGQTVTLRCDPISGHDNLYWYRRVMGKEIKFLLHFVKESKQDESGMPNNRFLAERTGGTYSTLKVQPAELEDSGVYFCASSQLDRSGSYEQYFGPGTRLTVT.

The chain recombines TRBV20-1 with TRBJ2-7; a weak D match, TRBD1 (6 bases). Looked up from germline, CDR1 is DFQATT and CDR2 is SNEGSKA (reference sequence). Trimming removed 2 bases from V and 1 base from J, with 9 bases in between. The CDR3 covers 13 residues. In DNA, the CDR3 is TGCAGTGCTAGATGGACAGAATCCTACGAGCAGTACTTC. Translation gives CSARWTESYEQYF.

The chain has TRBV3-1 and TRBJ2-3, with TRBD1 matching over 9 bases. Germline V lookup: CDR1 LGHDT, CDR2 YNNKEL (reference sequence). The J segment lost 0 bases and the V segment lost 1 base, leaving 2 bases of the junction unmatched. This CDR3 has 16 amino acids. The CDR3 nucleotides are TGTGCCAGCAGCCAAGGGACAGGGGATAGCACAGATACGCAGTATTTT. Amino acid sequence: CASSQGTGDSTDTQYF.

The chain joins TRBV10-3 to TRBJ1-2; 8 bases are a match to TRBD1. Germline values: CDR1 ENHRY, CDR2 SYGVKD. V lost 7 bases and J lost 8; bases outside the gene matches: 9. This CDR3 has 13 amino acids. DNA of the CDR3: TGTGCCATCACCTCGACAGGGGAGCAAGGCTACACCTTC. Amino acid sequence: CAITSTGEQGYTF.